The entry below gives a single T cell receptor beta chain sequence along with its context. Its target is unknown. The data derive from a study of blood T cells in healthy people across ages. V was trimmed by 3 bases and J by 3 bases, leaving 13 bases between them. Per the germline V gene, CDR1 is SGHAT and CDR2 is FQNNGV. The CDR3 totals 15 residues. A second about 7 to 12 cycle PCR used barcoded and J-beta primers. Every sample gave at least 2.5 million paired-end reads containing CDR3. One entry per CDR3 protein results from TCRdb running MiXCR on the 5' RACE reads. This table holds roughly 2 million distinct CDR3 sequences, 49% found once. Study-level points and caveats: Using unsorted PBMCs precluded a conclusive naive versus antigen-experienced comparison. When set beside aged donors, long-lived donors presented more naive CD4+ cells and higher diversity. The recorded TCR beta diversity per million T cells decreased in a roughly linear manner with age.

The chain employs TRBV11-2 and TRBJ2-3, with D possibly TRBD1 on 6 matching bases. The sample consisted of blood. This TCR was sampled from a woman between 35 and 50 years old in good health. CDR3 protein: CASSFQWGLTDTQYF. As DNA, the CDR3 is TGTGCCAGCAGCTTCCAATGGGGGCTTACAGATACGCAGTATTTT.